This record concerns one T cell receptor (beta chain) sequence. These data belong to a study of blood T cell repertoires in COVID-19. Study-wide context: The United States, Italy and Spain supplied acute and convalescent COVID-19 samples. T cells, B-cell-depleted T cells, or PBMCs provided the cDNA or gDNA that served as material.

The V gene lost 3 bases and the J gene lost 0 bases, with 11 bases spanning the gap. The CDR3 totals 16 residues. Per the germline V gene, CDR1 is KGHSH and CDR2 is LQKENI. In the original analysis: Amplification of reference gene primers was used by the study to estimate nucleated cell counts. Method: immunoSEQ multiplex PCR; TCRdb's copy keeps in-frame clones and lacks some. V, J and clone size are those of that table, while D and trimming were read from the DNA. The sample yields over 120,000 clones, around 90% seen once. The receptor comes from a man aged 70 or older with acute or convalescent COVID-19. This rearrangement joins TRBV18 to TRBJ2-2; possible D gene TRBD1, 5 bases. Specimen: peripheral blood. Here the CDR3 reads CASSPRQGTNTGELFF. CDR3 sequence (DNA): TGTGCCAGCTCACCGCGGCAGGGAACGAACACCGGGGAGCTGTTTTTT.